Below, 27 T cell receptor beta chains from the same sample are listed, as sequenced in a study of blood T cells in healthy people across ages. A second PCR of 7 to 11 cycles used a sample-barcoded 5' primer and a J-beta primer mix. One entry per CDR3 protein, called by TCRdb with MiXCR from the 5' RACE reads. The sample has about 1.6 million distinct CDR3 sequences; about 32% are singletons. The source material was blood. All receptors come from a woman aged 25 to 39 in good health.

The sample holds a few counts of this clonotype. This chain connects TRBV4-2 to TRBJ2-5, with 16 bases fitting TRBD2. Germline V lookup: CDR1 LGHNA, CDR2 YNFKEQ. The length of the CDR3 is 19 residues. V lost 3 bases and J lost 1; bases outside the gene matches: 8. This chain's CDR3 is CASSHGTSGGVGAQETQYF. The DNA for the CDR3 is TGTGCCAGCAGCCACGGGACTAGCGGGGGGGTAGGGGCCCAAGAGACCCAGTACTTC.

The chain joins TRBV5-6 to TRBJ2-7; TRBD1 might be the D (6 bases). Between the trimmed V and J ends, which lost 0 bases and 2 bases, there was a span of 12 bases. In germline, CDR1 is SGHDT, CDR2 YYEEEE. The CDR3 consists of 15 residues. The CDR3 nucleotides are TGTGCCAGCAGCTTGGGAGGGGGAGTCGCCTACGAGCAGTACTTC. Amino acid sequence: CASSLGGGVAYEQYF.

The chain couples TRBV12-3 or TRBV12-4 to TRBJ2-5, with D tentatively TRBD2 (6 bases). The CDR3 runs 14 residues. Trimming took off 6 bases at V and 2 bases at J, with 13 bases between the two ends. CDR3 DNA sequence: TGTGCCAGCAGCTCGGGGGAGCGGCAAGAGACCCAGTACTTC. Protein: CASSSGERQETQYF.

To note about this clonotype: A much larger clone lies one base from this, so it may be a read error. CDR3 in amino acids: CANSVGTGNYGYTF. CDR3 in DNA: TGTGCCAACAGCGTAGGCACTGGCAACTATGGCTACACCTTC. The V call is TRBV9, the J call TRBJ1-2; D gene ambiguous. The CDR3 consists of 14 residues. CDR1 SGDLS and CDR2 YYNGEE come from the germline V gene.

This clonotype was counted only a few times. The chain recombines TRBV21-1 with TRBJ2-1; TRBD2, the table's D call, was not compared with the DNA. TRBV21-1 is classified as a pseudogene. The CDR3 sequence is 16 residues long. In DNA, the CDR3 is TGTGCCAGCAGCCCCTTAGCGGTGGGGGTTTACAATGAGCAGTTCTTC. Translated: CASSPLAVGVYNEQFF.

This clonotype appeared a few times. The rearrangement uses TRBV27 and TRBJ2-5; D is perhaps TRBD1 or TRBD2 (6 bases each). The CDR3 sequence is 16 residues long. Germline CDR1 is MNHEY and CDR2 is SMNVEV (reference sequence). V gave up 4 bases and J gave up 13 bases, with 28 bases separating them. The CDR3 reads CASSYTPRGLRTLWYF. DNA for the CDR3: TGTGCCAGCAGTTACACCCCCAGGGGACTCCGGACCCTCTGGTACTTC.

The sample holds a few counts of this clonotype. This sequence joins TRBV3-1 and TRBJ2-5; 9 bases are shared with TRBD2. CDR3 length: 14 amino acids. Losses at the gene ends were 0 bases for V and 11 bases for J; bases not matched to a gene: 7. Germline CDR1 and CDR2: LGHDT and YNNKEL (reference sequence). The CDR3 region has the DNA TGTGCCAGCAGCCAAGATTATGGCGGGGGGGAGCAGTACTTC. It is translated as CASSQDYGGGEQYF.

This clonotype was counted a few times. The V gene is TRBV20-1, the J gene TRBJ2-3; the match to TRBD2 covers 8 bases. This CDR3 has 16 residues. After removal of 6 bases from V and 2 bases from J, the junction contained 13 bases not matched to a gene. Germline V gives CDR1 DFQATT, CDR2 SNEGSKA (reference sequence). The CDR3 sequence is CSAHLGTSDITDTQYF. The CDR3 coding sequence is TGCAGTGCACATTTGGGGACTAGTGATATCACAGATACGCAGTATTTT.

Of note for this clonotype: Compared with germline, one end of the junction differs, possibly owing to a read error. CDR3 nucleotide sequence: TGCGCCAGCAGTCCCCTCCCCGGCGGACAGGGTCGGGAGACCCAGTACTTC. The encoded protein is CASSPLPGGQGRETQYF. The chain recombines TRBV27 with TRBJ2-5, with 8 bases that match TRBD1. CDR1 is MNHEY and CDR2 is SMNVEV in the germline V gene (reference sequence). The CDR3 covers 17 residues.

As concerns this clonotype: A much bigger clone sits one base away, suggesting this may be a read error. The chain uses TRBV14 and TRBJ2-3, with D unresolved. CDR1 is SGHDN, CDR2 FVKESK, per germline. With 2 bases removed from V and 6 bases from J, the gap between germline ends came to 9 bases. This CDR3 is 13 amino acids long. CDR3 bases: TGTGCCAGCAGCCAACTATTAGTGGATACGCAGTATTTT. Translating it yields CASSQLLVDTQYF.

This clonotype showed up just a few times. This chain links TRBV20-1 with TRBJ2-1, with D perhaps TRBD2 (6 bases). Germline V gene sequence: CDR1 DFQATT, CDR2 SNEGSKA (reference sequence). V shed 3 bases and J shed 0 bases, with 15 bases lying between them. The CDR3 totals 16 residues. CDR3 nucleotides: TGCAGTGCTAGTGCCGGGGACTTCTCCTCCTACAATGAGCAGTTCTTC. As protein: CSASAGDFSSYNEQFF.

V and J are TRBV5-1 and TRBJ2-5; D is perhaps TRBD1 (6 bases). The CDR3 has 15 residues. V dropped 2 bases and J dropped 2 bases, with 13 bases sitting between them. Germline V CDR1 and CDR2: SGHRS, YFSETQ. The CDR3 DNA follows: TGCGCCAGCAGCTTCTTACAGGGAGAGCAAGAGACCCAGTACTTC. Amino acids: CASSFLQGEQETQYF.

In this sample, this clonotype turned up a few times. The chain combines TRBV7-9 with TRBJ2-5; the match to TRBD1 covers 7 bases. This CDR3 is 15 amino acids long. Germline CDR1 reads SEHNR; CDR2 reads FQNEAQ (reference sequence). V shed 5 bases and J 3 bases; nucleotides not matched to a gene: 9. CDR3 sequence: CASSPDGTEKETQYF. The DNA of the CDR3 is TGTGCCAGCAGCCCCGACGGGACAGAAAAAGAGACCCAGTACTTC.

This clonotype showed up many times. The chain carries TRBV5-1 and TRBJ2-7, with 10 bases aligning to TRBD2. This CDR3 is built from 15 residues. The V segment lost 0 bases and the J segment 2 bases; nucleotides outside the gene matches: 2. Per the germline V gene, CDR1 is SGHRS and CDR2 is YFSETQ. CDR3 residues: CASSLELAGPYEQYF. The DNA of the CDR3 is TGCGCCAGCAGCTTGGAACTAGCGGGACCCTACGAGCAGTACTTC.

This clonotype has more than one count but fewer than ten. The V call is TRBV15, the J call TRBJ2-3; 11 positions match TRBD1. Germline V gene data show CDR1 as LNHNV and CDR2 as YYDKDF (reference sequence). Trimming cost V 5 bases and J 6 bases; bases outside gene matches: 10. This CDR3 has 16 amino acids. CDR3 amino acids: CATSSGQGARSDTQYF. DNA for the CDR3: TGTGCCACCAGCTCCGGACAGGGGGCGCGGTCGGATACGCAGTATTTT.

This chain connects TRBV7-2 to TRBJ2-1; D gene unclear. With 3 bases removed from V and 6 bases from J, the gap between germline ends came to 24 bases. Germline V gene data show CDR1 as SGHTA and CDR2 as FQGNSA. CDR3 length equals 18 residues. The CDR3 nucleotides are TGTGCCAGCAGCTTGACCCATACACACCACCCCGAGTCCAATGAGCAGTTCTTC. It specifies CASSLTHTHHPESNEQFF.

CDR3 nucleotides: TGCGCCAGTACCGGGACAGGGGCCCTCACCGACTCCTACGAGCAGTACTTC. Translating it yields CASTGTGALTDSYEQYF. This chain links TRBV5-1 with TRBJ2-7; 10 bases match TRBD1. Germline trimming cut 8 bases from V and 0 bases from J; bases unmatched to any gene: 14. The germline gives CDR1 SGHRS, CDR2 YFSETQ. This CDR3 has 17 amino acids.

The chain has TRBV4-2 and TRBJ1-5; D gene uncertain. This CDR3 is 14 amino acids long. The V end lost 1 base, the J end lost 4 bases, and 8 bases lay between the germline ends. The germline V gene encodes CDR1 LGHNA and CDR2 YNFKEQ. CDR3 sequence (DNA): TGTGCCAGCAGCCAAGGGGTGCGGAATCAGCCCCAGCATTTT. Its protein product is CASSQGVRNQPQHF.

This clonotype has at least ten counts. This chain uses TRBV5-1 with TRBJ2-3; a possible D gene is TRBD1 (5 bases). V lost 3 bases, J lost 2 bases, and 19 bases lay in between. This CDR3 has 17 residues. Looked up from germline, CDR1 is SGHRS and CDR2 is YFSETQ. The CDR3 sequence is CASSSPLGAPLTDTQYF. The CDR3 nucleotides read TGCGCCAGCAGCTCGCCACTTGGGGCACCACTCACAGATACGCAGTATTTT.

The V and J genes are TRBV6-6 and TRBJ2-5, with unresolved D. The CDR3 runs 13 residues. Per the germline V gene, CDR1 is MNHNY and CDR2 is SVGAGI (reference sequence). V was pared by 3 bases and J by 5 bases, with 10 bases between. CDR3 bases: TGTGCCAGCAGTTATGTACAGAGGGAGACCCAGTACTTC. This sequence encodes CASSYVQRETQYF.

The chain couples TRBV29-1 to TRBJ1-2; D gene ambiguous. The germline V and J ends were trimmed by 2 bases and 6 bases, with 13 bases remaining between them. CDR3 length equals 13 residues. CDR1 SQVTM and CDR2 ANQGSEA come from the germline V gene. CDR3 nucleotides: TGCAGCGTTGAATCTGGGAGCCCGGATGGCTACACCTTC. The encoded protein is CSVESGSPDGYTF.

The gene calls are TRBV12-3 or TRBV12-4 and TRBJ2-1, with a weak D call TRBD2 (6 bases). Trimming cost V 3 bases and J 6 bases, with 15 bases left between them. CDR3 size: 15 residues. DNA for the CDR3: TGTGCCAGCAGTTTTGCCTCTGGGGGGTCCAATGAGCAGTTCTTC. The encoded protein is CASSFASGGSNEQFF.

This chain connects TRBV30 to TRBJ1-6; D ambiguous. V lost 2 bases and J 10 bases, leaving 12 bases between the germline ends. CDR3 size: 13 residues. Germline V gene data show CDR1 as GTSNPN and CDR2 as SVGIG (reference sequence). CDR3 sequence reads: CAWSTDLGSPLHF. CDR3 bases: TGTGCCTGGAGTACGGACCTTGGCTCACCCCTCCACTTT.

V usage is TRBV24-1 and J usage is TRBJ1-2; 7 bases align to TRBD1. V trimming: 3 bases; J trimming: 8 bases; junction bases outside the gene matches: 5. Germline V CDR1 and CDR2: KGHDR, SFDVKD. This CDR3 has 13 amino acids. CDR3 sequence reads: CATSDPGQRGYTF. In nucleotides, the CDR3 is TGTGCCACCAGTGATCCGGGACAGAGGGGCTACACCTTC.

This clonotype was observed a handful of times. The chain combines TRBV3-1 with TRBJ1-5, with D unresolved. Germline CDR1 and CDR2: LGHDT and YNNKEL (reference sequence). V lost 2 bases and J lost 0, with 5 bases in between. This CDR3 contains 14 residues. CDR3 protein: CASSQLSSNQPQHF. The CDR3 nucleotides read TGTGCCAGCAGCCAACTCTCTAGCAATCAGCCCCAGCATTTT.

The V call is TRBV3-1, the J call TRBJ2-7, with D possibly TRBD2 on 6 matching bases. Germline CDR1 LGHDT, CDR2 YNNKEL (reference sequence). V was pared by 2 bases and J by 10 bases, with 18 bases between. This CDR3 comprises 14 residues. CDR3 sequence: CASSQLSWASDQYF. The CDR3 DNA is TGTGCCAGCAGCCAATTGAGTTGGGCTAGCGACCAGTACTTC.

This clonotype has more than one count but fewer than ten. The chain links TRBV30 to TRBJ1-6; D not certain. In germline, CDR1 is GTSNPN, CDR2 SVGIG (reference sequence). This CDR3 region has 12 residues. V gave up 4 bases and J gave up 9 bases, with 10 bases separating them. CDR3 residues: CAWNGVGSPLHF. CDR3 bases: TGTGCCTGGAATGGGGTTGGTTCACCCCTCCACTTT.